Each of the 32 T cell receptor beta chains below was sequenced from the same sample in a study of T-cell reconstitution after alpha-beta-depleted transplantation in children. Using unique molecular identifiers, the investigators prepared the TCRbeta library. TCRdb fed the PCR reads into MiXCR, producing one record per CDR3 protein. This table has about 350,000 distinct CDR3 sequences, about an eighth appearing once. Sequencing used PBMCs, obtained from the stem cell graft. The source of these receptors is a human donor who donated a stem cell graft to a child with Fanconi anemia.

V usage is TRBV3-1 and J usage is TRBJ1-3; TRBD1 is a possible D gene (5 bases). V was clipped by 4 bases and J by 7 bases, with 11 bases between them. The V gene's germline CDR1 is LGHDT and CDR2 YNNKEL (reference sequence). This CDR3 is built from 13 residues. DNA of the CDR3: TGTGCCAGCAGCCCGGGGACGGCCAACACCATATATTTT. Translation: CASSPGTANTIYF.

In its sample, this clonotype was seen once. This chain links TRBV20-1 with TRBJ1-1, with 9 nucleotides matching TRBD1. V shed 8 bases and J 0 bases; nucleotides not matched to a gene: 10. The CDR3 extends over 15 amino acids. Per the germline V gene, CDR1 is DFQATT and CDR2 is SNEGSKA (reference sequence). Here the CDR3 DNA reads TGCAGTACTCCGGGACAGGGTCGAATGAACACTGAAGCTTTCTTT. Its translation is CSTPGQGRMNTEAFF.

This clonotype appeared a few times. As DNA, the CDR3 is TGTGCCAGCAGCGCGGGGACAGGGGTTACTGAAGCTTTCTTT. Translating it yields CASSAGTGVTEAFF. This chain joins TRBV7-3 and TRBJ1-1; 10 bases fit TRBD1. Germline V lookup: CDR1 SGHTA, CDR2 FQGTGA. The junction had 5 bases not matched to a gene; V was cut back by 5 bases and J by 5 bases. The CDR3 consists of 14 residues. Filled out from reference TRBV7-3 and TRBJ1-1, the complete variable domain reads GAGVSQTPSNKVTEKGKYVELRCDPISGHTALYWYRQSLGQGPEFLIYFQGTGAADDSGLPNDRFFAVRPEGSVSTLKIQRTERGDSAVYLCASSAGTGVTEAFFGQGTRLTVV.

V gene TRBV24-1 combines with J gene TRBJ2-1, with D unclear. Germline lookup yields CDR1 KGHDR and CDR2 SFDVKD. Trimming left V 9 bases short and J 5 bases short, with 13 bases between. This CDR3 spans 13 amino acids. This chain's CDR3 is CATGWAWNNEQFF. In nucleotides, the CDR3 is TGTGCCACCGGGTGGGCCTGGAACAATGAGCAGTTCTTC.

This clonotype was seen many times. The genes are TRBV12-3 or TRBV12-4 and TRBJ1-3, with D tentatively TRBD1 (6 bases). CDR3 length: 15 residues. With 8 bases removed from V and 4 bases from J, the gap between germline ends came to 18 bases. This CDR3 is CASQQIQGSGNTIYF. DNA for the CDR3: TGTGCCAGCCAGCAAATACAGGGATCAGGAAACACCATATATTTT.

This clonotype was counted at least ten times. The chain combines TRBV12-3 or TRBV12-4 with TRBJ1-2; D is ambiguous. This CDR3 is built from 14 residues. Trimming cost V 4 bases and J 0 bases, with 9 bases left between them. Here the CDR3 DNA reads TGTGCCAGCAGTTCAGGTGGAGCTAACTATGGCTACACCTTC. Translating gives CASSSGGANYGYTF.

The chain uses TRBV4-2 and TRBJ2-6, with D uncertain. With 1 base removed from V and 0 bases from J, the gap between germline ends came to 4 bases. The CDR3 consists of 15 residues. CDR1 and CDR2 from the germline V gene are LGHNA and YNFKEQ. The DNA for the CDR3 is TGTGCCAGCAGCCAAGTTCGCTCTGGGGCCAACGTCCTGACTTTC. Translating gives CASSQVRSGANVLTF.

This clonotype was detected only a few times. V is TRBV15 and J is TRBJ1-1; D not resolved. The ends were cut back, 3 bases at V and 4 bases at J, with 15 bases in the middle. The CDR3 contains 15 residues. From germline, CDR1 is LNHNV and CDR2 YYDKDF (reference sequence). This CDR3 is CATSSYSGYGTEAFF. In nucleotides, the CDR3 is TGTGCCACCAGCAGCTACAGCGGATATGGCACTGAAGCTTTCTTT.

The V and J genes are TRBV20-1 and TRBJ2-2, with TRBD1 matching 7 bases. Trimming at V came to 2 bases and at J to 3 bases, leaving 15 bases not matched to a gene. The CDR3 consists of 18 residues. CDR1 is DFQATT and CDR2 is SNEGSKA in the germline V gene (reference sequence). The DNA for the CDR3 is TGCAGTGCTAGAACCCGAGTCCCGACAGGGAAGGACACCGGGGAGCTGTTTTTT. This encodes CSARTRVPTGKDTGELFF.

This clonotype has just a few counts. This chain links TRBV20-1 with TRBJ1-2; 7 nucleotides agree with TRBD1. The CDR3 has 18 residues. V lost 2 bases, J lost 5 bases, and 20 bases stayed unmatched. Germline V CDR1 and CDR2: DFQATT, SNEGSKA (reference sequence). The CDR3 DNA sequence: TGCAGTGCTAGACCTCCCGGAGGGGGCGCGGGGCTAGAGTATGGCTACACCTTC. It specifies CSARPPGGGAGLEYGYTF.

The table lists this clonotype with many counts. The chain combines TRBV20-1 with TRBJ1-4; D gene unclear. V lost 1 base to trimming and J lost 0 bases, with 3 bases between them. Looked up from germline, CDR1 is DFQATT and CDR2 is SNEGSKA (reference sequence). The CDR3 consists of 13 residues. CDR3 region: CSARGPTNEKLFF. CDR3 coding DNA: TGCAGTGCTAGAGGGCCAACTAATGAAAAACTGTTTTTT.

This clonotype was found many times. The gene calls are TRBV6-2 or TRBV6-3 and TRBJ2-7; the D gene is possibly TRBD2 (5 bases). The CDR3 loop spans 12 amino acids. The germline V gene has CDR1 MNHEY and CDR2 SVGEGT. Trimming pared 6 bases from V and 2 bases from J, leaving 8 bases between. CDR3 sequence reads: CASRDSPYEQYV. CDR3 coding DNA: TGTGCCAGCAGGGACTCCCCCTACGAGCAGTACGTC.

The chain joins TRBV5-4 to TRBJ2-2, with a possible D match to TRBD2 (5 bases). The CDR3 extends over 15 amino acids. Per germline, CDR1 SGHNT and CDR2 YYREEE (reference sequence). V dropped 5 bases and J dropped 0 bases, with 11 bases sitting between them. CDR3 DNA sequence: TGTGCCAGCAGTTCGGAGGTCGCGAACACCGGGGAGCTGTTTTTT. It translates to CASSSEVANTGELFF.

At least ten counts were recorded for this clonotype. The V call is TRBV10-1, the J call TRBJ2-7; D unclear. V was clipped by 9 bases and J by 3 bases, with 6 bases between them. This CDR3 spans 10 amino acids. CDR1 and CDR2 (germline): WNHNN, SYGVQD (reference sequence). The CDR3 spells CARGHYEQYF. The CDR3 DNA reads as TGCGCCAGGGGCCACTACGAGCAGTACTTC.

The J gene is TRBJ1-1, the V gene TRBV30; 7 positions match TRBD1. J gave up 2 bases and V 1 base, and 10 bases lay outside the gene matches. CDR3 size: 16 residues. Germline V gene sequence: CDR1 GTSNPN, CDR2 SVGIG (reference sequence). The CDR3 here is CAWSAPEGQPNTEAFF. As DNA, the CDR3 is TGTGCCTGGAGTGCCCCAGAGGGACAGCCTAACACTGAAGCTTTCTTT.

The genes are TRBV11-2 and TRBJ1-6, with TRBD1 matching 8 bases. The V gene's germline CDR1 is SGHAT and CDR2 FQNNGV. Unmatched junction bases numbered 6, after V lost 3 bases and J lost 11 bases. CDR3 length: 14 amino acids. CDR3 sequence: CASSLQGANTPLHF. The CDR3 nucleotides read TGTGCCAGCAGCTTGCAGGGGGCGAATACACCCCTCCACTTT.

This chain links TRBV30 with TRBJ1-2; D unclear. This CDR3 has 14 residues. With 1 base removed from V and 8 bases from J, the gap between germline ends came to 17 bases. CDR1 and CDR2 (germline): GTSNPN, SVGIG (reference sequence). The CDR3 sequence: CAWSAGVGAVGYTF. CDR3 nucleotides: TGTGCCTGGAGTGCGGGAGTGGGCGCTGTCGGCTACACCTTC.

This clonotype was seen ten or more times. This chain connects TRBV7-6 to TRBJ1-4; weak D call: TRBD1 (5 bases). The CDR3 is 12 amino acids. In germline, CDR1 is SGHVS, CDR2 FNYEAQ. V lost 5 bases, J lost 8 bases, and 9 bases lay in between. As DNA, the CDR3 is TGTGCCAGCAGCCCGCGGGGGGAAAAACTGTTTTTT. Its protein is CASSPRGEKLFF.

This clonotype was seen at least ten times. This chain links TRBV5-1 with TRBJ2-5, with D uncertain. The CDR3 is 14 residues long. Germline V gene lookup returns CDR1 SGHRS and CDR2 YFSETQ. V was pared by 0 bases and J by 5 bases, with 11 bases between. The CDR3 sequence is CASSLGQVRETQYF. The CDR3 DNA reads as TGCGCCAGCAGCTTGGGGCAGGTGCGGGAGACCCAGTACTTC.

The chain recombines TRBV10-2 with TRBJ2-2; a weak D match, TRBD1 (6 bases). V lost 7 bases, J lost 6 bases, and 21 bases lay in between. CDR1 is WSHSY and CDR2 is SAAADI in the germline V gene. The CDR3 contains 16 residues. The CDR3: CASTWTALTKPGELFF. The CDR3 nucleotides read TGCGCCAGCACCTGGACAGCCCTTACGAAGCCCGGGGAGCTGTTTTTT.

Ten or more counts support this clonotype. The V and J genes are TRBV7-9 and TRBJ1-1; maybe TRBD1 (6 bases). CDR3 length equals 12 residues. The germline gives CDR1 SEHNR, CDR2 FQNEAQ (reference sequence). The germline V and J ends were trimmed by 2 bases and 11 bases, with 12 bases remaining between them. CDR3 residues: CASSLSPGAAFF. For the CDR3, the DNA is TGTGCCAGCAGCTTAAGCCCAGGGGCGGCTTTCTTT.

This chain uses TRBV12-2 with TRBJ1-1. TRBV12-2 is annotated as a pseudogene. The CDR3 loop spans 14 amino acids. CDR3 coding DNA: TGTGCAAGTCGCCCGAGAGGTTCTACCACTGAAGCTTTCTTT. This gives the protein CASRPRGSTTEAFF.

V is TRBV27 and J is TRBJ1-2; D might be TRBD1 (5 bases). Looked up from germline, CDR1 is MNHEY and CDR2 is SMNVEV (reference sequence). The CDR3 is 14 amino acids. Deletions cut 5 bases from V and 8 bases from J, with 18 bases between. The CDR3, as DNA: TGTGCCAGCAGTCCCTGGGGGGAGTCCAGGGGCTACACCTTC. The encoded protein is CASSPWGESRGYTF.

This clonotype was observed at least ten times. This sequence joins TRBV12-3 or TRBV12-4 and TRBJ1-2, with 10 bases matching TRBD1. This CDR3 comprises 14 residues. The junction had 0 bases not matched to a gene; V was cut back by 1 base and J by 4 bases. The CDR3 reads CASSLGTGGYGYTF. The CDR3 DNA reads TGTGCCAGCAGTTTAGGGACAGGGGGCTATGGCTACACCTTC.

This clonotype was counted many times. The chain combines TRBV12-3 or TRBV12-4 with TRBJ1-3, with 9 nucleotides matching TRBD1. V was clipped by 3 bases and J by 3 bases; unmatched bases: 6. The CDR3 sequence is 16 residues long. The CDR3 DNA reads as TGTGCCAGCAGTTTTGGGGACAGGGTGGTTGGAAACACCATATATTTT. Translation gives CASSFGDRVVGNTIYF.

This clonotype was detected a few times. J is TRBJ2-6 and V is TRBV7-9, with D possibly being TRBD1 or TRBD2 (5 bases each). Germline CDR1 SEHNR, CDR2 FQNEAQ (reference sequence). CDR3 length equals 16 residues. Trimming took 5 bases from V and 7 from J, leaving 18 bases between them. The CDR3 DNA reads TGTGCCAGCAGCCCTCCGGGGACCCTCTCAGCCAACGTCCTGACTTTC. Translation: CASSPPGTLSANVLTF.

This chain uses TRBV4-2 with TRBJ2-1; TRBD2 is a possible D gene (5 bases). The CDR3 spans 17 residues. Germline values: CDR1 LGHNA, CDR2 YNFKEQ. V was clipped by 0 bases and J by 4 bases, with 16 bases between them. The CDR3 is CASSQDLGSSVYNEQFF. The CDR3, as DNA: TGTGCCAGCAGCCAAGATCTTGGGAGTTCGGTTTACAATGAGCAGTTCTTC.

There are many counts of this clonotype. The J gene is TRBJ1-1, the V gene TRBV12-3 or TRBV12-4; D is possibly TRBD1 (6 bases). V was trimmed by 2 bases and J by 5 bases, leaving 9 bases between them. The CDR3 sequence is 13 residues long. The CDR3 here is CASSLQGFTEAFF. The CDR3 nucleotides are TGTGCCAGCAGTTTACAGGGGTTTACTGAAGCTTTCTTT.

As regards this clonotype: This may stem from a read error, because a much larger clone lies one nucleotide away. This chain connects TRBV3-1 to TRBJ2-3, with 7 bases lining up with TRBD2. The CDR3 spans 14 residues. Looked up from germline, CDR1 is LGHDT and CDR2 is YNNKEL (reference sequence). The CDR3 here is CTSSLSGRTDTQYF. CDR3 in DNA: TGTACCAGCAGCCTTAGCGGGCGCACAGATACGCAGTATTTT.

The chain combines TRBV4-2 with TRBJ1-1, with a possible D match to TRBD1 (6 bases). There are 14 residues in the CDR3. CDR1 LGHNA and CDR2 YNFKEQ come from the germline V gene. V was shortened by 0 bases and J by 5 bases, with 10 bases between the two germline ends. The CDR3 is CASSQDEGGTEAFF. In DNA form, the CDR3 reads TGTGCCAGCAGCCAAGATGAAGGGGGAACTGAAGCTTTCTTT.

This clonotype has at least ten counts. The chain links TRBV11-2 to TRBJ1-2; D unclear. Trimming took 5 bases from V and 4 from J, leaving 8 bases between them. Germline V CDR1 and CDR2: SGHAT, FQNNGV. The CDR3 has 12 residues. The CDR3 is CASSPNSYGYTF. The DNA of the CDR3 is TGTGCCAGCAGCCCTAACAGCTATGGCTACACCTTC. Based on the CDR3 plus reference TRBV11-2 and TRBJ1-2, the full variable domain is EAGVAQSPRYKIIEKRQSVAFWCNPISGHATLYWYQQILGQGPKLLIQFQNNGVVDDSQLPKDRFSAERLKGVDSTLKIQPAKLEDSAVYLCASSPNSYGYTFGSGTRLTVV.

This clonotype was seen only a few times. The J gene is TRBJ2-7, the V gene TRBV4-3; a weak D match, TRBD1 (5 bases). The CDR3 contains 14 residues. Trimming took 3 bases from V and 4 from J, leaving 13 bases between them. Germline CDR1 LGHNA, CDR2 YSLEER. Here the CDR3 reads CASSQYGRAYEQYF. The CDR3 bases are TGCGCCAGCAGCCAGTATGGCAGGGCTTACGAGCAGTACTTC.